This entry is about one TCR beta chain. The target of this receptor is not known. No qualities accompany the bases; no much larger clone lies one base away. For CDR1 and CDR2, the germline V gene lists SNHLY and FYNNEI. V is reduced by 5 bases and J by 3 bases, leaving a spacing of 17 bases between them. There are 16 amino acids in the CDR3, from cysteine to phenylalanine inclusive. The only DNA kept is the CDR3, 48 bases in frame from the first base. TCR CDR3 regions were amplified from genomic DNA by multiplex PCR using the deep immunoSEQ assay. Extracted genomic DNA from each cell subset was spread evenly across all wells of several immunoSEQ 96-well plates, with each plate serving as a replicate. For sorted subsets, about 220 ng of genomic DNA, equivalent to some 30,000 T cell genomes, went into each replicate PCR. Purified libraries were quantified with a Qubit 3.0 fluorometer, sized on a Bioanalyzer 2100, and re-quantified with the KAPA Library Quantification kit. Each immunoSEQ 96-well plate was sequenced on its own single-read 150-cycle Illumina NextSeq 550 flow cell. In the original analysis: Because only junctional sequences without quality scores were contained in the immunoSEQ output, filtering matching that applied to full-length reads could not be performed. To assign V/J genes and CDR3, sequences were annotated using PyIR, a Python wrapper for IgBLAST v1.9, with IMGT germline references. Any read was removed if the V/J assignment was weak (E-value above 1e-6), the CDR3 was missing, or the read contained stop codons, out-of-frame junctions, or ambiguous translated residues. A V3J clonotype was defined by an identical inferred V gene, J gene, and CDR3 amino acid sequence. The percentage overlap between two repertoires was calculated by dividing the number of shared unique clonotypes by the size of the smaller repertoire. Three approaches were used to assess repertoire richness: RTK rarefaction, the Chao1 estimator, and Recon v2.1 estimates of unobserved clonotypes. OLGA was used to compute generation probabilities for all TCRbeta clonotypes that the gDNA method yielded from four donors. TCRdb stores this immuneACCESS table with in-frame sequences only. Part of the clones is absent; in the studies checked, under half of the shortfall reflects unresolved V genes, and no reason is known for the rest. D and trimming were read from the DNA, whereas the V and J calls and clone size are those reported in that table. Present in this sample are 1,400,000 or so clones, approximately 98.5% of which were seen just once. The ten most abundant clones make up about 0.34% of the sample.

The record originates from a study of shared clonotypes between healthy human individuals (dated by TCRdb to the early 2020s). Context from the whole study: A few men and a couple of women, aged 18 to 49 years, made up the cohort. The study deeply sequenced blood TCR repertoires of about 5 healthy adults to estimate repertoire size and the extent of clonotype sharing between individuals. To increase sequencing depth and limit assay-specific biases, TCR repertoire library preparation and sequencing were carried out by different laboratories using diverse techniques. Per donor, three plates each were used for CD4 naive and CD4 memory, two for CD8 naive, and one for CD8 memory. Per donor, leukapheresis produced somewhere between about 0.9 and 9.5 billion PBMCs. The investigation overall reported the following: Estimated clonotype richness was generally larger for naive than for memory subsets. Rarefaction of sorted-subset datasets indicated incomplete sequencing despite the large sequencing depth. The small number of donors limited the genetic and exposure-history diversity represented. Across a few donors, 4.5% to 6.5% of naive CD4, 3% to 3.5% of naive CD8, about 2.3% of memory CD4, and approximately 0.4% of memory CD8 clonotypes were shared. Compared with non-shared clonotypes, the clonotypes found in all four sorted-subset donors had higher generation probabilities. Pairwise subsampling led to the expectation that sequencing depth would affect the degree of clonotype sharing among donors. Sampling was restricted to blood, and TCR repertoires in tissue are likely to differ from TCR repertoires in blood.

The donors were healthy, HIV-negative adults with no recently reported acute infections or vaccinations. All donors were Caucasian adults living in Nashville, Tennessee, USA. CD4+ T cells were enriched by magnetic negative selection, after which naive cells were positively selected on CD45RA and the negative fraction was taken as the memory subset. Blood was obtained by leukapheresis, after which PBMCs were separated by Ficoll-Histopaque density gradient centrifugation and cryopreserved in liquid nitrogen vapor phase. Analytical flow cytometry was used to check the purity and quantity of every magnetically sorted T cell population. Genomic DNA was isolated from each sorted fraction and quantified by UV absorbance on a Nanodrop 2000c.

The specimen sequenced was naive CD4+ T cells sorted from blood. The cell subset or site label, read with the paper, signifies: CD45RA+ positively selected. The receptor was derived from a man aged 25 to 40 in good health. The chain joins TRBV2 to TRBJ1-5; TRBD1 is a possible D gene, resting on 6 matching bases. CDR3 protein: CASSRGGRGANQPQHF. The DNA sequence reads TGTGCCAGCAGTAGGGGGGGCAGGGGAGCCAATCAGCCCCAGCATTTT.